Sequencing of this TCR beta chain was carried out in a study of T-cell reconstitution after alpha-beta-depleted transplantation in children. V lost 0 bases and J lost 3; bases outside the gene matches: 2. Germline lookup yields CDR1 SGHTA and CDR2 FQGTGA. The CDR3 consists of 17 residues. Unique molecular identifiers were used in preparing the TCRbeta library. One entry per CDR3 protein, called by TCRdb with MiXCR from the PCR reads. The table shows some 200,000 distinct CDR3 sequences, with about 8.7% occurring only once. The chain has TRBV7-3 and TRBJ2-2, with 12 positions matching TRBD2. This receptor was identified in a male patient between 2 and 10 years old who had a stem cell transplant for acute myeloid leukemia, so the T cells may come from the graft donor. The material sequenced was PBMCs, mostly from graft donor cells, taken 360 days after TCRalphabeta/CD19-depleted stem cell transplant. CDR3 coding DNA: TGTGCCAGCAGCTTAACCCCTAGCGGGGGGGACACCGGGGAGCTGTTTTTT. Translation: CASSLTPSGGDTGELFF.